These T cell receptor beta chains were read from a single sample in a study of OX40 agonist ivuxolimab in advanced cancers. The table came from immunoSEQ multiplex PCR; TCRdb's copy has only in-frame clones and leaves some out. Here the sample spans more than 60,000 clones, 86% being singletons. Here the sequenced sample was CD4+ or CD8+ T cells sorted from blood, taken in a trial of the OX40 agonist ivuxolimab. These receptors were obtained from an adult with an advanced solid tumor such as melanoma, head and neck, liver or kidney cancer. Each CDR3 is given with its conserved first and last residue. D genes are given only for firm matches. Size is omitted from some rows. Given values are once, few, many or a class for expanded clones.

d_gene,j_gene,abundance,v_gene,CDR3nt,CDR3aa
TRBD1,TRBJ1-1,.,TRBV19,TGTGCCAGTAGTCCAGGGACAGGCGCGAACACTGAAGCTTTCTTT,CASSPGTGANTEAFF
TRBD1,TRBJ2-2,.,TRBV7-9,TGTGCCAGCAGCTCGGGACAGGGAGTCCGGGAGCTGTTTTTT,CASSSGQGVRELFF
.,TRBJ1-2,.,TRBV19,TGTGCCAGTAGTTCGGGGGACCCCCGAAGCTATGGCTACACCTTC,CASSSGDPRSYGYTF
TRBD1,TRBJ1-2,.,TRBV6-5,TGTGCCAGCTGGACAGGGGTAAATGGCTACACCTTC,CASWTGVNGYTF
.,TRBJ2-5,.,TRBV5-1,TGCGCCAGCAGGGTGGGGACCGCCAGCGAGACCCAGTACTTC,CASRVGTASETQYF
.,TRBJ1-2,.,TRBV7-2,TGTGCCAGCAGATCAGGATTAGCTAACTATGGCTACACCTTC,CASRSGLANYGYTF
.,TRBJ1-1,.,TRBV19,TGTGCCAGTAGAGAGAACCAGGGTCGGGGCACTGAAGCTTTCTTT,CASRENQGRGTEAFF
.,TRBJ2-3,.,TRBV20-1,TGCAGTGGAGTAGCTTCAGATACGCAGTATTTT,CSGVASDTQYF
.,TRBJ1-1,.,TRBV6-1,TGTGCCAGCAGACAGGGCCTGATAGTGAACACTGAAGCTTTCTTT,CASRQGLIVNTEAFF
.,TRBJ1-1,few,TRBV6-6,TGTGCCAGCAGTCTACAGATGAACACTGAAGCTTTCTTT,CASSLQMNTEAFF
TRBD1,TRBJ1-6,.,TRBV5-5,TGTGCCAGCAGCTCAAACCAAGGGGGCTCAAATTCACCCCTCCACTTT,CASSSNQGGSNSPLHF
.,TRBJ1-2,.,TRBV10-2,TGCGCCAGCACCTACCAGACGGGCGGTGGCTACACCTTC,CASTYQTGGGYTF
.,TRBJ2-5,once,TRBV18,TGTGCCAGCTCACCACATCCCGGCGGCCAAGAGACCCAGTACTTC,CASSPHPGGQETQYF
TRBD1,TRBJ1-2,.,TRBV10-2,TGCGCCAGCAGTTCCATGGACAGGGGGCCGCGTGGCTACACCTTC,CASSSMDRGPRGYTF
.,TRBJ1-1,few,TRBV14,TGTGCCAGCAGCCAACAACAGAACACTGAAGCTTTCTTT,CASSQQQNTEAFF
TRBD1,TRBJ1-1,.,TRBV2,TGTGCCAGCAACCCCGGACAGGGAGGGAAAGGTGAAGCTTTCTTT,CASNPGQGGKGEAFF
.,TRBJ1-5,once,TRBV7-9,TGTGCCAGCAGCCCCGACAGGTTTAGTCAGCCCCAGCATTTT,CASSPDRFSQPQHF
.,TRBJ1-2,.,TRBV27,TGTGCCAGCAGTTCCAGGGAGGGCTATGGCTACACCTTC,CASSSREGYGYTF
TRBD1,TRBJ1-2,.,TRBV5-8,TGTGCCAGCAGAACAAGACAGGGAGCTAACTATGGCTACACCTTC,CASRTRQGANYGYTF
.,TRBJ2-6,.,TRBV7-2,TGTGCCAGCAGCCTACCTAAGGGGGCTGGGGCCAACGTCCTGACTTTC,CASSLPKGAGANVLTF
.,TRBJ1-4,.,TRBV10-3,TGTGCCATCAGTGAGACGCCCATGGGCCTAAATGAAAAACTGTTTTTT,CAISETPMGLNEKLFF
.,TRBJ2-5,.,TRBV7-3,TGTGCCAGCAGCGAAGGAAACTTC,CASSEGNF
TRBD1,TRBJ1-4,.,TRBV27,TGTGCCATCAAGCAACAGGGACAGGGGACAACTAATGAAAAACTGTTTTTT,CAIKQQGQGTTNEKLFF
TRBD1,TRBJ1-2,.,TRBV19,TGTGCCAGCCGCAACCCAGGGACAGGGCAGGGCTACACCTTC,CASRNPGTGQGYTF
TRBD1,TRBJ2-2,.,TRBV7-6,TGTGCCAGCAGTCGGGACAGGGGGACCGGGGAGCTGTTTTTT,CASSRDRGTGELFF
TRBD2,TRBJ2-1,.,TRBV4-1,TGCGCCAGCAGCCAAGAGCTAGCGGGGGGGCTGAGCTACAATGAGCAGTTCTTC,CASSQELAGGLSYNEQFF
.,TRBJ1-2,.,TRBV6-5,TGTGCCAGCAGTTCTCGAGGGGGTGGAAACTATGGCTACACCTTC,CASSSRGGGNYGYTF
.,TRBJ1-1,.,TRBV10-1,TGCGCCAGCAGTTTGTCCGGAATGACTGAAGCTTTCTTT,CASSLSGMTEAFF
.,TRBJ1-3,.,TRBV18,TGTGCCAGCTCACCACCTAGCGGTTCTGGAAACACCATATATTTT,CASSPPSGSGNTIYF
.,TRBJ1-1,.,TRBV7-8,TGTGCCAGCAGCCGACTAGGACAGAACACTGAAGCTTTCTTT,CASSRLGQNTEAFF
TRBD2,TRBJ2-1,.,TRBV7-6,TGTGCCAGCAGCTTTGGCGGGGGGGGCCCCGATGAGCAGTTCTTC,CASSFGGGGPDEQFF
TRBD1,TRBJ2-5,.,TRBV6-6,TGTGCCAGCCGAGAGACAGGGACAGAGACCCAGTACTTC,CASRETGTETQYF
.,TRBJ2-3,.,TRBV4-1,TGCGCCAGCAGCCAAGATCGGAGGGCAGATACGCAGTATTTT,CASSQDRRADTQYF
.,TRBJ1-1,.,TRBV18,TGTGCCAGCTCACCTCAGGAGATGAACACTGAAGCTTTCTTT,CASSPQEMNTEAFF
TRBD2,TRBJ2-5,.,TRBV5-1,TGCGCCAGCAGCTTGGCCCCACTAGCGGGGGGGTCAGAGACCCAGTACTTC,CASSLAPLAGGSETQYF
TRBD1,TRBJ1-2,.,TRBV4-2,TGTGCCAGCAGCCAAAGGCAAGGGGACAGGGGGTTTGGCTACACCTTC,CASSQRQGDRGFGYTF
TRBD2,TRBJ2-3,.,TRBV19,TGTGCCAGTACACCGGGGGGTGCCACAGATACGCAGTATTTT,CASTPGGATDTQYF
TRBD1,TRBJ1-2,.,TRBV4-1,TGCGCCAGCAGCCAAGAGAACAGGGGGGGGGCCTATGGCTACACCTTC,CASSQENRGGAYGYTF
.,TRBJ1-1,.,TRBV23-1,TGCGCCAGCAGTCAAGTCCAGGGATGCACTGAAGCTTTCTTT,CASSQVQGCTEAFF
.,TRBJ2-1,.,TRBV27,TGTGCCAGCAGTTTCCGCCAGGGGTGGACGTACAATGAGCAGTTCTTC,CASSFRQGWTYNEQFF
TRBD1,TRBJ1-1,few,TRBV4-2,TGTGCCAGCAGCCAAGGAGGGACAGGGAACACTGAAGCTTTCTTT,CASSQGGTGNTEAFF
TRBD2,TRBJ2-2,.,TRBV19,TGTGCCAGTAGTCCCTCCGGGACTATATTGACCGGGGAGCTGTTTTTT,CASSPSGTILTGELFF
.,TRBJ1-4,.,TRBV9,TGTGCCAGCAGCGGGCAAGGAGGCAGAAAACTGTTTTTT,CASSGQGGRKLFF
TRBD1,TRBJ1-4,.,TRBV7-6,TGTGCCAGCAGCCGGCGGACAGGGGCAGAAAAACTGTTTTTT,CASSRRTGAEKLFF
.,TRBJ1-5,few,TRBV10-2,TGCGCCACCAAGACCGGGACGGGGAATCAGCCCCAGCATTTT,CATKTGTGNQPQHF
TRBD1,TRBJ2-1,.,TRBV9,TGTGCCAGCCAGGATACGCCCAGGGGGTCTTTCTACAATGAGCAGTTCTTC,CASQDTPRGSFYNEQFF
.,TRBJ1-3,.,TRBV19,TGTGCCAGTAGTATTATGGAGAGCAGGGCGTCTGGAAACACCATATATTTT,CASSIMESRASGNTIYF
.,TRBJ2-3,.,TRBV21-1,TGTGCCAGCAGCAAATCCCAGGGGGAGGTGGTCACAGATACGCAGTATTTT,CASSKSQGEVVTDTQYF